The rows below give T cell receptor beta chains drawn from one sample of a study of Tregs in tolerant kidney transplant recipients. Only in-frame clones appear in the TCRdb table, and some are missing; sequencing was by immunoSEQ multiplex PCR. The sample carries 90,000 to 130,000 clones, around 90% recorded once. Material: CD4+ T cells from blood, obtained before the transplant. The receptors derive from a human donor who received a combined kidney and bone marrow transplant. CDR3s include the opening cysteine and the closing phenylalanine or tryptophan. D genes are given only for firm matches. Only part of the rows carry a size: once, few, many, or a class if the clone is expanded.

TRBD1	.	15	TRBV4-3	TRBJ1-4	CASSQEHRGNEKLFF	TGCGCCAGCAGCCAAGAGCACAGGGGGAATGAAAAACTGTTTTTT
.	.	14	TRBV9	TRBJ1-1	CASGQQGASTEAFF	TGTGCCAGCGGCCAACAGGGTGCGAGCACTGAAGCTTTCTTT
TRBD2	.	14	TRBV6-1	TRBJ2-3	CASSGAGAPSTQYF	TGTGCCAGCAGTGGAGCGGGGGCCCCCAGTACGCAGTATTTT
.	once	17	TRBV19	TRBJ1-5	CASSIDRSRTGNQPQHF	TGTGCCAGTAGTATAGATCGAAGTAGGACGGGGAATCAGCCCCAGCATTTT
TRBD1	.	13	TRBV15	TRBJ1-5	CATSRQGAQPQHF	TGTGCCACCAGCCGGCAGGGGGCTCAGCCCCAGCATTTT
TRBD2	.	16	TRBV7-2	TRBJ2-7	CASSDLGAAGGKEQYF	TGTGCCAGCAGTGACCTGGGAGCAGCGGGAGGGAAAGAGCAGTACTTC
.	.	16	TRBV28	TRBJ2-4	CASTGRQHGGKNIQYF	TGTGCCAGCACCGGACGCCAGCACGGGGGCAAAAACATTCAGTACTTC
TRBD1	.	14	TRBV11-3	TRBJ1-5	CASPTGQHNQPQHF	TGTGCCAGCCCCACGGGACAGCATAATCAGCCCCAGCATTTT
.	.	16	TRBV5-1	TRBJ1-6	CASSWGEAYYNSPLHF	TGCGCCAGCAGCTGGGGGGAAGCTTATTATAATTCACCCCTCCACTTT
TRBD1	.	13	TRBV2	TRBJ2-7	CASSEGTGDEQYF	TGTGCCAGCAGTGAGGGGACAGGGGACGAGCAGTACTTC
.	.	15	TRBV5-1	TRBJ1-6	CASSSIQGSSSPLHF	TGCGCCAGCAGCTCGATACAGGGTAGTTCTTCACCCCTCCACTTT
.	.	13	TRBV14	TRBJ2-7	CASSPQVRDEQYF	TGTGCCAGCAGCCCCCAGGTCCGCGACGAGCAGTACTTC
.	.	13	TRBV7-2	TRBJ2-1	CASSLSQSNEQFF	TGTGCCAGCAGCTTATCCCAGTCCAATGAGCAGTTCTTC
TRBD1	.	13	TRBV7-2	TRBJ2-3	CASSAGGADTQYF	TGTGCCAGCAGCGCAGGGGGCGCAGATACGCAGTATTTT
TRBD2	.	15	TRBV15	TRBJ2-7	CATSRGAGGNYEQYF	TGTGCCACCAGCAGAGGGGCGGGGGGAAACTACGAGCAGTACTTC
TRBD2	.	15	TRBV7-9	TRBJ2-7	CASSARTSVNYEQYF	TGTGCCAGCAGCGCCAGGACTAGCGTAAACTACGAGCAGTACTTC
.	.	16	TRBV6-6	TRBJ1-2	CASSYSLGQANYGYTF	TGTGCCAGCAGTTACTCGCTAGGACAAGCTAACTATGGCTACACCTTC
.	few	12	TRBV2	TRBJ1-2	CAISRANYGYTF	TGTGCCATCTCCAGGGCTAACTATGGCTACACCTTC
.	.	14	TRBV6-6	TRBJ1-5	CASSPRQERQPQHF	TGTGCCAGCAGCCCCCGACAGGAGCGTCAGCCCCAGCATTTT
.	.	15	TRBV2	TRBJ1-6	CASRTRGLYNSPLHF	TGTGCCAGCAGGACCAGGGGTCTCTATAATTCACCCCTCCACTTT
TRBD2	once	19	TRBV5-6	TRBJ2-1	CASSLAVGVAGAIYNEQFF	TGTGCCAGCAGCTTGGCGGTTGGGGTAGCGGGGGCCATCTACAATGAGCAGTTCTTC
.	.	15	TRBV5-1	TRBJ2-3	CASSLGTVATDTQYF	TGCGCCAGCAGCTTGGGGACAGTGGCCACAGATACGCAGTATTTT
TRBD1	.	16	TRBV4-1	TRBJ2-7	CASSQDAGNRGNEQYF	TGCGCCAGCAGCCAAGATGCTGGGAACAGGGGCAACGAGCAGTACTTC
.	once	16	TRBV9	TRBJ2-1	CASSPHTSRWDNEQFF	TGTGCCAGCAGCCCTCACACTAGCAGGTGGGACAATGAGCAGTTCTTC
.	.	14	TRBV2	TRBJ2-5	CASREQRGTETQYF	TGTGCCAGCCGCGAACAGAGGGGGACAGAGACCCAGTACTTC
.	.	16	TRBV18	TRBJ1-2	CASSPPGGAVSKGYTF	TGTGCCAGCTCACCACCGGGGGGGGCAGTCAGCAAGGGCTACACCTTC
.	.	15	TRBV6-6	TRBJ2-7	CASSYLPSGSYEQYF	TGTGCCAGCAGTTACCTTCCCTCGGGGAGCTACGAGCAGTACTTC
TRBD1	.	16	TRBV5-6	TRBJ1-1	CASSTGTGGVGTEAFF	TGTGCCAGCAGCACCGGGACAGGGGGCGTCGGCACTGAAGCTTTCTTT
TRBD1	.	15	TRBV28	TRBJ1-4	CASSPTGTGKEKLFF	TGTGCCAGCAGTCCCACCGGGACAGGGAAGGAAAAACTGTTTTTT
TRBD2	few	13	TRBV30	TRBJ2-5	CAWRLAGVETQYF	TGTGCCTGGAGGCTAGCGGGAGTGGAGACCCAGTACTTC
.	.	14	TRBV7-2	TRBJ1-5	CASSFDRTEKPQHF	TGTGCCAGCAGCTTCGACCGGACTGAAAAGCCCCAGCATTTT
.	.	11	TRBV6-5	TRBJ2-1	CASSKRNEQFF	TGTGCCAGCAGTAAGAGGAATGAGCAGTTCTTC
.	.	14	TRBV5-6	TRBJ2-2	CASSPGWRVGELFF	TGTGCCAGCAGCCCAGGGTGGAGGGTTGGGGAGCTGTTTTTT
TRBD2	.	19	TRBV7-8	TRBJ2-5	CASSPYRLAGWGDQETQYF	TGTGCCAGCAGCCCCTACCGACTAGCGGGGTGGGGGGATCAAGAGACCCAGTACTTC
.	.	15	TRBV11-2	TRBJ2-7	CASSSRTGRDHEQYF	TGTGCCAGCAGCTCCCGGACAGGGAGGGACCACGAGCAGTACTTC
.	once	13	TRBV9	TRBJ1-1	CASSVVSRGAAFF	TGTGCCAGCAGCGTAGTGTCCAGGGGAGCAGCTTTCTTT
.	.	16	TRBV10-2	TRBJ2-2	CASTFAQGWGTGELFF	TGCGCCAGCACCTTCGCACAGGGTTGGGGGACCGGGGAGCTGTTTTTT
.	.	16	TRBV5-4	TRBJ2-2	CASSRRLQGSTGELFF	TGTGCCAGCAGCCGAAGGCTACAGGGTAGCACCGGGGAGCTGTTTTTT
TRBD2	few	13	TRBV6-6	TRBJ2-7	CASSRGGGYEQYF	TGTGCCAGCAGTCGAGGCGGGGGCTACGAGCAGTACTTC
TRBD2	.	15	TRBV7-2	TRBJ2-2	CASSMRGSNTGELFF	TGTGCCAGCAGCATGCGGGGGTCGAACACCGGGGAGCTGTTTTTT
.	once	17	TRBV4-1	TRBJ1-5	CASSQDPPGNRGQPQHF	TGCGCCAGCAGCCAAGATCCGCCTGGGAACCGGGGTCAGCCCCAGCATTTT
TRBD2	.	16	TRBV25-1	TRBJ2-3	CASSEYGAGEPDTQYF	TGTGCCAGCAGTGAATACGGCGCGGGAGAACCAGATACGCAGTATTTT